Detailed here is one TCR beta chain. Its antigen remains unknown. The data were obtained in a study of shared clonotypes between healthy human individuals. For the study at large: The study used three CD4 naive, three CD4 memory, two CD8 naive and one CD8 memory plate per donor.

General study findings and limits: The naive CD4 repertoires of several donors were compared, and roughly 5% of clonotypes were shared.

As defined, naive CD8 cells were CD45RO-negative and positively selected for CCR7, with terminally differentiated effector memory CD45RA+ cells excluded. Only Caucasian adults living in Nashville, Tennessee served as donors. The assay used deep level. Here immunoSEQ multiplex PCR was the method, and the copy in TCRdb shows in-frame clones only, minus some. The table shows roughly 890,000 clones, with 92% occurring only once. The sequence derives from a man aged 30-40 years in good health. Specimen: naive CD8+ T cells sorted from blood.

CDR3: CASSPGTALNTEAFF. For the CDR3, the DNA is TGCGCCAGCAGCCCCGGGACAGCACTGAACACTGAAGCTTTCTTT. The J gene is TRBJ1-1, the V gene TRBV5-1, with 7 bases fitting TRBD1. Germline CDR1 is SGHRS and CDR2 is YFSETQ. This CDR3 is built from 15 residues. The V and J ends lost 4 bases and 0 bases, in that order; junction bases with no gene match: 6.